This TCR beta chain was identified in a study of tumor and adjacent non-tumor tissue in lung cancer. A modified ARM-PCR protocol with three rounds of nested PCR amplified TCRbeta. TCRdb analysed the multiplex PCR reads with MiXCR anew, one entry per CDR3 protein. This sample yields tens of thousands of distinct CDR3 sequences, of which about 61% are seen a single time; under 35% belongs to the top ten. RNA was extracted from bulk tissue without any cell sorting. More than 3 cm separated this lung sample from the edge of the tumor. Newly diagnosed lung cancer patients had thoracic surgery in China, August–late 2014, without prior chemotherapy. Germline values: CDR1 SQVTM, CDR2 ANQGSEA. The CDR3 has 13 amino acids. Trimming took 6 bases from V and 3 from J, leaving 15 bases between them. This clonotype was counted at least ten times.

This chain links TRBV29-1 with TRBJ2-7; a possible D gene is TRBD1 (5 bases). The source material was distant non-tumor lung tissue. The sequence was obtained from a man aged 65 to 85 with non-small cell lung cancer. The CDR3 DNA sequence: TGCAGCGTGTTACAGGTGGTAGGCTACGAGCAGTACTTC. Translated: CSVLQVVGYEQYF.